The source of this TCR beta chain is a study of cytomegalovirus exposure and HLA in healthy donors. General observations from the study: Reportedly, HLA-A and HLA-B alleles of most subjects were accurately predicted from TCR beta. Reports credit the classifier with highly specific, highly sensitive diagnosis of cytomegalovirus status.

A remark on this clone: Its antigen is not identified.

In germline, CDR1 is MDHEN, CDR2 SYDVKM. CDR3 length equals 13 residues. V gave up 2 bases and J gave up 1 base, with 3 bases separating them. Vbeta (60) and Jbeta (13) primers were used in the PCR. The data were produced by immunoSEQ multiplex PCR, yet TCRdb's version contains in-frame clones alone and is incomplete. The profile shows about 140,000 clones, around 86% of them singletons. Sequencing input: PBMCs. V and J are TRBV28 and TRBJ2-1; D unclear. The TCR sequence derives from a woman aged 50 to 60 in good health and CMV-seropositive. This CDR3 reads CASSLPSYNEQFF. The CDR3 DNA sequence: TGTGCCAGCAGTTTACCGTCCTACAATGAGCAGTTCTTC.